This T cell receptor (beta chain) was obtained from a study of human T cells and chemical hapten exposure. At the level of the study: On the upper back, patch tests were applied with 0.01% DPC and read at 6 days. The patient population, which was mostly female, had alopecia areata, totalis or universalis.

This clonotype was counted many times. Time point meaning: pre-sensitization, week 0. Sample treatment: therapeutic diphenylcyclopropenone sensitization with weekly scalp DPC. Venepuncture was done earlier than the placement of each patch test. Total RNA was isolated from whole blood that had not been fractionated. TCRdb itself ran the RACE reads through MiXCR, one entry per CDR3 protein. The table has around 60,000 distinct CDR3 sequences, about 7% seen once. V shed 0 bases and J shed 3 bases, with 10 bases lying between them. The germline V gene has CDR1 DFQATT and CDR2 SNEGSKA (reference sequence). The CDR3 has 14 residues.

The sample in question was whole blood, obtained in connection with sensitization to the hapten diphenylcyclopropenone (DPC). V is TRBV20-1 and J is TRBJ2-3, with D unclear. This sequence originates from a woman aged 25 to 39 with alopecia areata. Some clones in this sample may be carry-over from other donors' samples. This CDR3 is CSARDLLGTDTQYF. CDR3 nucleotide sequence: TGCAGTGCTAGAGATTTATTGGGTACAGATACGCAGTATTTT.